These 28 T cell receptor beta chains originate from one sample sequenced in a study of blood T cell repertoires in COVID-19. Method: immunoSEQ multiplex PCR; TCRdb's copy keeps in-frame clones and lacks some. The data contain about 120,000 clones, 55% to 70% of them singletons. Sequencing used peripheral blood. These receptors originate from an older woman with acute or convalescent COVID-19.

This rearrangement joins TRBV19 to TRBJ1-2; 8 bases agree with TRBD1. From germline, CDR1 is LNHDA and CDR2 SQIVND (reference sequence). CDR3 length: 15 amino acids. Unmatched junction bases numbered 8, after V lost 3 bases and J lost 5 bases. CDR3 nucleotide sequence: TGTGCCAGTAGTATCGGCCAGGGGGCTGGATATGGCTACACCTTC. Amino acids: CASSIGQGAGYGYTF.

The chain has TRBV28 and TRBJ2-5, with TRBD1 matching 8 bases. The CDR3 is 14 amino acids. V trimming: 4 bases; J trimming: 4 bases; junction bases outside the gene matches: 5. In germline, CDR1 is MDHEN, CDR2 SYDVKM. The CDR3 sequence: CASSSTGGRETQYF. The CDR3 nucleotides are TGTGCCAGCAGTTCCACAGGGGGTAGAGAGACCCAGTACTTC.

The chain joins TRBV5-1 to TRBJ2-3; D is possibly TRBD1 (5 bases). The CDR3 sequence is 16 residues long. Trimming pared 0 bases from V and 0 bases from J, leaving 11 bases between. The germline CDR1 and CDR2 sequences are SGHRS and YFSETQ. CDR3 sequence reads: CASSLAGQGSTDTQYF. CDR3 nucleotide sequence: TGCGCCAGCAGCTTGGCCGGGCAGGGAAGCACAGATACGCAGTATTTT.

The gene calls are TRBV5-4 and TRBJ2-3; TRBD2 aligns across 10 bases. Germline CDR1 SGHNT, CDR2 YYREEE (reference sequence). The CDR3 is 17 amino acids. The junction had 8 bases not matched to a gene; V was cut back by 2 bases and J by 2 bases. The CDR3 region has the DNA TGTGCCAGCAGCTTACGAGCGGGAGGGCCTGTCACAGATACGCAGTATTTT. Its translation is CASSLRAGGPVTDTQYF.

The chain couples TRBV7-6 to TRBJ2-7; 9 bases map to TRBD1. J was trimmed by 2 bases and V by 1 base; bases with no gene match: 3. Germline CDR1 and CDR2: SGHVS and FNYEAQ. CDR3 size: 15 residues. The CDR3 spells CASSLGTGVTYEQYF. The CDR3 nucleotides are TGTGCCAGCAGCTTAGGGACAGGGGTCACCTACGAGCAGTACTTC.

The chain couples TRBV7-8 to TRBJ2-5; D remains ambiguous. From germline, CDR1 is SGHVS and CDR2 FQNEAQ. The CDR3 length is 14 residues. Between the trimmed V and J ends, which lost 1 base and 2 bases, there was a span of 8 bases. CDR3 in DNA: TGTGCCAGCAGCTTAGACCCGGGTCAAGAGACCCAGTACTTC. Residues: CASSLDPGQETQYF. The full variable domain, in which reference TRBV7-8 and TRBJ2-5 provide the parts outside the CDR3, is GAGVSQSPRYKVAKRGQDVALRCDPISGHVSLFWYQQALGQGPEFLTYFQNEAQLDKSGLPSDRFFAERPEGSVSTLKIQRTQQEDSAVYLCASSLDPGQETQYFGPGTRLLVL.

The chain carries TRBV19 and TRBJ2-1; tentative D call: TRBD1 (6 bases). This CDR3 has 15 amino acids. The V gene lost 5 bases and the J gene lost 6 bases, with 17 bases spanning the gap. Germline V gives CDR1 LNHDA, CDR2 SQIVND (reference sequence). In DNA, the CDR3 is TGTGCCAGTAGTGTACACAGGGTCGTCGGCAATGAGCAGTTCTTC. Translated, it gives CASSVHRVVGNEQFF.

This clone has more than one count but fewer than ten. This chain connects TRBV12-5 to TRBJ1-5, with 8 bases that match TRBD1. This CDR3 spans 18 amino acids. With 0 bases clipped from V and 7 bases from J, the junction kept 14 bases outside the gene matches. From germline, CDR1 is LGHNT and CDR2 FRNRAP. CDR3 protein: CASGLVHSAGGLWQPQHF. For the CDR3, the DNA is TGTGCTAGTGGTTTGGTACATTCGGCAGGGGGCTTGTGGCAGCCCCAGCATTTT.

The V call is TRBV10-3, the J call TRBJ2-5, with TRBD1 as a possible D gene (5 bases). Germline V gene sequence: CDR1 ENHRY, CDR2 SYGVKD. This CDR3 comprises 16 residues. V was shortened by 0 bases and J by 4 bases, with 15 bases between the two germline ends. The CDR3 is CAISESTGQRGETQYF. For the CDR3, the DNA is TGTGCCATCAGTGAGTCGACTGGACAACGAGGAGAGACCCAGTACTTC.

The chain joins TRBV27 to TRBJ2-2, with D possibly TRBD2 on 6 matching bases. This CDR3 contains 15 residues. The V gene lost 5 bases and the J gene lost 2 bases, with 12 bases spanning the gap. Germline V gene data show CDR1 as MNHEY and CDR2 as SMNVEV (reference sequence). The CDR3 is CASSRDSRNTGELFF. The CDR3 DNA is TGTGCCAGCAGTCGGGACTCGAGAAACACCGGGGAGCTGTTTTTT.

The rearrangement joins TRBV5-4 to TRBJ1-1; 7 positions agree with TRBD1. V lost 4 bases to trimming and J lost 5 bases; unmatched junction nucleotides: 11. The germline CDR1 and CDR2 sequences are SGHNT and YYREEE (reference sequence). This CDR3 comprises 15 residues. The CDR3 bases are TGTGCCAGCAGCCCAGGAGGGGGCGGCTTGACTGAAGCTTTCTTT. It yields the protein CASSPGGGGLTEAFF.

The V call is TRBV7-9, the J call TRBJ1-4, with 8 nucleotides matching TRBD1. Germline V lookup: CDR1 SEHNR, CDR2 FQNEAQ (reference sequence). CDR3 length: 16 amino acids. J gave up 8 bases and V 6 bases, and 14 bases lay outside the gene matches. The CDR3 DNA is TGTGCCAGCAGTTCGAAACCTCAGGGGGCTAGGGAAAAACTGTTTTTT. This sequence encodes CASSSKPQGAREKLFF. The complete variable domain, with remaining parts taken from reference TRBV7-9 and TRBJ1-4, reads DTGVSQNPRHKITKRGQNVTFRCDPISEHNRLYWYRQTLGQGPEFLTYFQNEAQLEKSRLLSDRFSAERPKGSFSTLEIQRTEQGDSAMYLCASSSKPQGAREKLFFGSGTQLSVL.

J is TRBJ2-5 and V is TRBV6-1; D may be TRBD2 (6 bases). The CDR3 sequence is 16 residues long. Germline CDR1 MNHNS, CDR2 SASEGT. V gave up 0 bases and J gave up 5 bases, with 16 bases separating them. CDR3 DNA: TGTGCCAGCAGTGAAGCTGTACTTGGACGGGGGGAGACCCAGTACTTC. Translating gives CASSEAVLGRGETQYF.

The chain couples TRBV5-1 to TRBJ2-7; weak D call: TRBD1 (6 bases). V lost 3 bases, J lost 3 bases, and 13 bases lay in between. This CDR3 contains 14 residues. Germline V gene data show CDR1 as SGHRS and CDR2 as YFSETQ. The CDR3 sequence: CASSSGTPDYEQYF. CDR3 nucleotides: TGCGCCAGCAGCTCCGGGACACCTGACTACGAGCAGTACTTC.

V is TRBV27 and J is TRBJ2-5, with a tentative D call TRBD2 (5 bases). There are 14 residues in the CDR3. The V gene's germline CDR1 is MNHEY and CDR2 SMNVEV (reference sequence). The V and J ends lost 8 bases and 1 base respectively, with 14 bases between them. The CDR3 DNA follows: TGTGCCAGCCGTCTGGCTGGGAGCCAAGAGACCCAGTACTTC. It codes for CASRLAGSQETQYF.

The CDR3 DNA follows: TGTGCCAGCAGCCAGACAGGGGCTGAGCAGTTCTTC. This encodes CASSQTGAEQFF. The V call is TRBV2, the J call TRBJ2-1, with 8 bases identical to TRBD1. Germline lookup yields CDR1 SNHLY and CDR2 FYNNEI. V lost 6 bases, J lost 9 bases, and 4 bases stayed unmatched. This CDR3 region has 12 residues.

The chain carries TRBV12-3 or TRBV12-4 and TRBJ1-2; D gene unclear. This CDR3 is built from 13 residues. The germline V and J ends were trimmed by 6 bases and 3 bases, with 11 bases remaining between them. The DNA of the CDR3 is TGTGCCAGCAGCCAAGGTGCGGACTATGGCTACACCTTC. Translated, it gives CASSQGADYGYTF.

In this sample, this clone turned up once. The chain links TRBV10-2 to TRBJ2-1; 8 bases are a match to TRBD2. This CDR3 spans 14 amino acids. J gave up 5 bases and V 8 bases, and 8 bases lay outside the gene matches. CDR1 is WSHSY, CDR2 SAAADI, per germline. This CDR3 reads CASLKLAGHNEQFF. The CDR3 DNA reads TGCGCCAGCTTAAAGTTAGCGGGACACAATGAGCAGTTCTTC.

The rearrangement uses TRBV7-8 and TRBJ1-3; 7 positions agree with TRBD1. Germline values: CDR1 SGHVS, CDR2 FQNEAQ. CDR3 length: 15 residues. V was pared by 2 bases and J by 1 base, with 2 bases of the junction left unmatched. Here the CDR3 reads CASSLTGVSGNTIYF. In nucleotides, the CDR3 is TGTGCCAGCAGCTTAACAGGGGTTTCTGGAAACACCATATATTTT.

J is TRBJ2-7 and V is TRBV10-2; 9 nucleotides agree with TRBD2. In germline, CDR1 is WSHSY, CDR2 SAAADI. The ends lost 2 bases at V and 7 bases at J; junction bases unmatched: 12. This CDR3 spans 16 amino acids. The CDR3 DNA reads TGCGCCAGCAGTGAGGGGGGATTAGCGGGGGCTGGGGAGCAGTACTTC. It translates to CASSEGGLAGAGEQYF.

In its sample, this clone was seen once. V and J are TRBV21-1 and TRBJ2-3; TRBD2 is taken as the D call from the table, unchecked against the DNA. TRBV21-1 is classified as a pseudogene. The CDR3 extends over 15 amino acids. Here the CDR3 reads CASTLAGSWTDTQYF. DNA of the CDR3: TGTGCCAGCACGTTAGCGGGGAGTTGGACAGATACGCAGTATTTT.

The CDR3 DNA follows: TGTGCCAGCAGAAGACTGGACAGGAACACCGGGGAGCTGTTTTTT. Residues: CASRRLDRNTGELFF. The chain joins TRBV28 to TRBJ2-2, with D possibly TRBD1 on 6 matching bases. V lost 6 bases and J 1 base, leaving 12 bases between the germline ends. Germline V gene data show CDR1 as MDHEN and CDR2 as SYDVKM. The CDR3 loop spans 15 amino acids.

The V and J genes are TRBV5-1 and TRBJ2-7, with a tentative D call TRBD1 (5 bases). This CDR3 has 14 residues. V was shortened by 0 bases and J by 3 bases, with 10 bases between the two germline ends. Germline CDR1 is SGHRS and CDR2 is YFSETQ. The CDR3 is CASSLGARDYEQYF. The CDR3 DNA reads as TGCGCCAGCAGCTTGGGGGCCAGGGACTACGAGCAGTACTTC.

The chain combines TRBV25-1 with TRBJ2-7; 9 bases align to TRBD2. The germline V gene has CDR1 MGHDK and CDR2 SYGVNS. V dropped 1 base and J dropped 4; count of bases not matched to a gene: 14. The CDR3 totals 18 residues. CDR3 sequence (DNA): TGTGCCAGCAGTGAATCACCTCAACTAGCGGGCCTCGGTTACGAGCAGTACTTC. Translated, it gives CASSESPQLAGLGYEQYF.

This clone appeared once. CDR3 in amino acids: CASSLGTSGRRDTQYF. The CDR3 DNA sequence: TGTGCCAGCAGCCTTGGGACTAGCGGGAGACGAGATACGCAGTATTTT. V usage is TRBV14 and J usage is TRBJ2-3; 14 nucleotides line up with TRBD2. Germline V gene lookup returns CDR1 SGHDN and CDR2 FVKESK. Germline trimming cut 4 bases from V and 5 bases from J; bases unmatched to any gene: 5. The CDR3 extends over 16 amino acids.

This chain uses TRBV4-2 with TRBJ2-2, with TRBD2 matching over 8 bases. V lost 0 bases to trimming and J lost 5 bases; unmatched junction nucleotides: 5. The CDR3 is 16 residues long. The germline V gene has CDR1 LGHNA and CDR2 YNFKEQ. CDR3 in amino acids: CASSQEAGDRTGELFF. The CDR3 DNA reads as TGTGCCAGCAGCCAAGAAGCGGGAGATCGGACCGGGGAGCTGTTTTTT.

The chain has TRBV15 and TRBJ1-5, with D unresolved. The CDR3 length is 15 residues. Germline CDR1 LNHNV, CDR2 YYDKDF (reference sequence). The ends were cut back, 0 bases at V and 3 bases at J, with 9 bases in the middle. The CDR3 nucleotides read TGTGCCACCAGCAGAGAGGGTGCGGTCAATCAGCCCCAGCATTTT. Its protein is CATSREGAVNQPQHF.

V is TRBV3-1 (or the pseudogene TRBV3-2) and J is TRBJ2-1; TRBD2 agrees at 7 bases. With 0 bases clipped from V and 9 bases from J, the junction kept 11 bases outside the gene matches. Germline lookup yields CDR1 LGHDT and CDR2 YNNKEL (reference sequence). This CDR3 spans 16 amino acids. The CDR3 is CASSQDGGWSGGEQFF. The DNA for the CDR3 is TGTGCCAGCAGCCAAGATGGAGGGTGGTCGGGAGGTGAGCAGTTCTTC.